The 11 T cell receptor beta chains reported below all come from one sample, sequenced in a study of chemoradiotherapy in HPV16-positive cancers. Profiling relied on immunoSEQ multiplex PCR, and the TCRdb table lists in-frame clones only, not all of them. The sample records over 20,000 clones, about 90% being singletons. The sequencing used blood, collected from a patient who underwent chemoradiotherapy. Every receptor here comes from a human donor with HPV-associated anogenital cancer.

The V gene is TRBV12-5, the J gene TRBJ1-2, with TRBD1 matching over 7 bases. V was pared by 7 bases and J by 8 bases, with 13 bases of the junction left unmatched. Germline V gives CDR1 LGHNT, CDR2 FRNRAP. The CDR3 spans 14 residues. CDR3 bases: TGTGCTAGTGCTCGAGGGGGCGCGGTTGAAGGCTACACCTTC. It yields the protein CASARGGAVEGYTF.

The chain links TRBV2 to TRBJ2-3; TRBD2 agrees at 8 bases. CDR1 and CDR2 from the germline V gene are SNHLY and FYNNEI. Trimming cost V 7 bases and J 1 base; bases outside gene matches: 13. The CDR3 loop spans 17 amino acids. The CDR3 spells CASTRGLASSGTDTQYF. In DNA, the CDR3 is TGTGCCAGCACCCGTGGACTAGCTTCTTCTGGCACAGATACGCAGTATTTT. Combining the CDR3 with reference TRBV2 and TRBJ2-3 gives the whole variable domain EPEVTQTPSHQVTQMGQEVILRCVPISNHLYFYWYRQILGQKVEFLVSFYNNEISEKSEIFDDQFSVERPDGSNFTLKIRSTKLEDSAMYFCASTRGLASSGTDTQYFGPGTRLTVL.

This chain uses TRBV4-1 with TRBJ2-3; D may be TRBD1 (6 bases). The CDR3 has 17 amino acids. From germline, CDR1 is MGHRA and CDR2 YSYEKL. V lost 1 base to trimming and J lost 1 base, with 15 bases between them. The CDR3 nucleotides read TGCGCCAGCAGCCAAGTCAGACAGGTTCCTGGCACAGATACGCAGTATTTT. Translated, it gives CASSQVRQVPGTDTQYF.

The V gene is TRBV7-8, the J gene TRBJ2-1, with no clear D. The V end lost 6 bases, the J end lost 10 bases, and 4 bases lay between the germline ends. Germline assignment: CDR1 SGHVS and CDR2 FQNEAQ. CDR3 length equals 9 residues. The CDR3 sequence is CASSSEQFF. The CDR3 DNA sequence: TGTGCCAGCAGTAGCGAGCAGTTCTTC.

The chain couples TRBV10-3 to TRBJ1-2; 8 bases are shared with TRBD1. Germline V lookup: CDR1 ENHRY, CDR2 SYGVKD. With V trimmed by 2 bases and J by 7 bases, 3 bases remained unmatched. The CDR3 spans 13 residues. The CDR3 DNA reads TGTGCCATCAGTGAGGGCGACAGGGGTGGCTACACCTTC. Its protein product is CAISEGDRGGYTF.

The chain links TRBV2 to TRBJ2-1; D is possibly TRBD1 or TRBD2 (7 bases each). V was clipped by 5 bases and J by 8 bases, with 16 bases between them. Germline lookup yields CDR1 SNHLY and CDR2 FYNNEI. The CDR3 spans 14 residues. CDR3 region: CASSFRQGGDEQFF. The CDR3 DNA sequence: TGTGCCAGCAGTTTCAGACAGGGAGGGGATGAGCAGTTCTTC.

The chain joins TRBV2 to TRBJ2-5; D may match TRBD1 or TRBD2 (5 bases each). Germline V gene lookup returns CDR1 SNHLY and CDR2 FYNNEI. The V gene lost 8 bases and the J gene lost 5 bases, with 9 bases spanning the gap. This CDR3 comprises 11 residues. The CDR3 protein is CASEGWETQYF. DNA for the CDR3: TGTGCCAGCGAGGGGTGGGAGACCCAGTACTTC.

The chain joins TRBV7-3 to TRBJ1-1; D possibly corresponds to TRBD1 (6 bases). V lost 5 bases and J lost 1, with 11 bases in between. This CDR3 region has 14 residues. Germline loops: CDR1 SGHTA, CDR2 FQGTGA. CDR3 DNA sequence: TGTGCCAGCAGCCTAAAGGGGGGGAACACTGAAGCTTTCTTT. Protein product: CASSLKGGNTEAFF.

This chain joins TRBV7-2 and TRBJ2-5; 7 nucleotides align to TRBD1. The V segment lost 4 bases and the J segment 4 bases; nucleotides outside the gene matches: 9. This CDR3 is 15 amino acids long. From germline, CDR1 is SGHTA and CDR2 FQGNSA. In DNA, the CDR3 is TGTGCCAGCAGCTCGACAGGGACCTGGGGAGAGACCCAGTACTTC. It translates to CASSSTGTWGETQYF.

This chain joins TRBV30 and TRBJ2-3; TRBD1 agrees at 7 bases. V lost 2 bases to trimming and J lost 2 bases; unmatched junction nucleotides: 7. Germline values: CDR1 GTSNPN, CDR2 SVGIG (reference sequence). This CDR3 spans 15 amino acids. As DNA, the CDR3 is TGTGCCTGGAGTTCTCGGACAGGATACACAGATACGCAGTATTTT. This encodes CAWSSRTGYTDTQYF.

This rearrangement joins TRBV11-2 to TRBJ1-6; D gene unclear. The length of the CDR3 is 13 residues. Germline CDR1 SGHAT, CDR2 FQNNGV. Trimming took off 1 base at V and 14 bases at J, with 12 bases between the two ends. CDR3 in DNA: TGTGCCAGCAGCTTAGCAGGCGCTTTGGCCCTCCACTTT. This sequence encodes CASSLAGALALHF.